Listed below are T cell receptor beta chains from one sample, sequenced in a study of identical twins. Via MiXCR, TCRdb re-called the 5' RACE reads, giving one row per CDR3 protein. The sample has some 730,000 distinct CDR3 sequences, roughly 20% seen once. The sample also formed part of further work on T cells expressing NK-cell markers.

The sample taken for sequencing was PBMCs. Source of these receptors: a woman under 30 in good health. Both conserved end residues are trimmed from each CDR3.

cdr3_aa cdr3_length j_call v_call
AISREPTLDTQY 12 TRBJ2-3 TRBV10-3
ASSFIASGNRRNEQF 15 TRBJ2-1 TRBV5-6
ASSLDSGYEQY 11 TRBJ2-7 TRBV5-1
ASSLVGASNTGELF 14 TRBJ2-2 TRBV5-6
ASSQDTWRSSGGASGELF 18 TRBJ2-2 TRBV4-2
AIRGQEAPGREQF 13 TRBJ2-1 TRBV10-3
SVTVRVGSGNTIY 13 TRBJ1-3 TRBV29-1
ASSQGALNEKLF 12 TRBJ1-4 TRBV3-1
ASSWDGRTGELF 12 TRBJ2-2 TRBV5-1
ASSLDPFANTGELF 14 TRBJ2-2 TRBV5-1
ASSFSTGINSPLH 13 TRBJ1-6 TRBV12-3/TRBV12-4
ASSADSNTEAF 11 TRBJ1-1 TRBV2
ASRDGAGQGYYEQY 14 TRBJ2-7 TRBV2
SASSTSGGNNEQF 13 TRBJ2-1 TRBV20-1
ASSDRTGSHEQY 12 TRBJ2-7 TRBV9
ASSLAQGLADEQY 13 TRBJ2-7 TRBV7-9
ASSLLMGVTNEKLF 14 TRBJ1-4 TRBV7-6
ASSSGQWVNTEAF 13 TRBJ1-1 TRBV5-1
ASRKDGGLNTEAF 13 TRBJ1-1 TRBV6-1
ASSLGTGSTNEKLF 14 TRBJ1-4 TRBV12-3/TRBV12-4
ASSPDRIYEQY 11 TRBJ2-7 TRBV7-9
SVVTGDYNEQF 11 TRBJ2-1 TRBV29-1
SANLAGGADTQY 12 TRBJ2-3 TRBV20-1
ASSAGFREELAF 12 TRBJ1-1 TRBV5-1
SARSGLVLEQF 11 TRBJ2-1 TRBV20-1
ASSPRQGRTEAF 12 TRBJ1-1 TRBV11-2
ASSSGVLGEQY 11 TRBJ2-7 TRBV5-1
SVNRGVATEAF 11 TRBJ1-1 TRBV20-1
ASRGLSGDSYEQY 13 TRBJ2-7 TRBV2
ASSQRGGQTYEQY 13 TRBJ2-7 TRBV11-3
ASSLDSGSYEQY 12 TRBJ2-7 TRBV5-1
ATSDPGQGRETQY 13 TRBJ2-5 TRBV24-1
ASSVGAISYNEQF 13 TRBJ2-1 TRBV9
ASSLSRGGVNEQF 13 TRBJ2-1 TRBV12-3/TRBV12-4
ASSLGYQGLNNEQF 14 TRBJ2-1 TRBV7-8
ASSLTTNTEAF 11 TRBJ1-1 TRBV12-3/TRBV12-4
ASSLQDNDNSPLH 13 TRBJ1-6 TRBV5-1
ASSSSGLNEQF 11 TRBJ2-1 TRBV5-5
SAARDLYEQY 10 TRBJ2-7 TRBV20-1
ASSSLAGDTDTQY 13 TRBJ2-3 TRBV28
ASSYGNGEQF 10 TRBJ2-1 TRBV6-6
ASSIIEEPGVYEQY 14 TRBJ2-7 TRBV6-1
ASSLTAGAVQETQY 14 TRBJ2-5 TRBV9
ASSFGQGTYGRSEQF 15 TRBJ2-1 TRBV5-1
ASSSPRDGFPYEQY 14 TRBJ2-7 TRBV11-3
SAKGTSGHEQY 11 TRBJ2-7 TRBV20-1
ASSSDYIRRYT 11 TRBJ1-2 TRBV7-9
ASSLGGTIQETQY 13 TRBJ2-5 TRBV11-2
ATVKYNEQF 9 TRBJ2-1 TRBV10-3